These T cell receptor beta chains were read from a single sample in a study of PD-1 blockade in classical Hodgkin lymphoma. Generated by immunoSEQ multiplex PCR, the TCRdb table keeps only in-frame clones and is missing some. The sample shows about 85,000 clones, 80% to 95% of them seen only once. The specimen was peripheral blood mononuclear cells (PBMCs), collected before the second cycle of nivolumab. The source is a human donor with classical Hodgkin lymphoma. Both conserved end residues are part of each CDR3. Fields, in order: D gene, V gene, J gene, clone size, CDR3 DNA, CDR3 protein. A D gene is named only where the DNA matches it firmly. Clone sizes are given selectively: once, few, many, or a class where the clone is expanded.

TRBD2,TRBV6-6,TRBJ2-2,once,TGTGCCAGCAGGATATGGGAGGGGAACACCGGGGAGCTGTTTTTT,CASRIWEGNTGELFF
TRBD2,TRBV6-6,TRBJ2-7,.,TGTGCCAGCAGTTACTCGGGGGCTAGCGGGATCTACGAGCAGTACTTC,CASSYSGASGIYEQYF
.,TRBV11-2,TRBJ2-2,.,TGTGCCAGCAGCTTAAGCAGGGGCGTCACCGGGGAGCTGTTTTTT,CASSLSRGVTGELFF
.,TRBV27,TRBJ2-7,.,TGTGCCAGCAGTTTAGTCCCCCGGGCAGGAAGAGACTACGAGCAGTACTTC,CASSLVPRAGRDYEQYF
TRBD2,TRBV7-8,TRBJ2-1,.,TGTGCCAGCAGCTTATCCGCATCGGGAGGATACAATGAGCAGTTCTTC,CASSLSASGGYNEQFF
.,TRBV6-1,TRBJ1-2,.,TGTGCCAGCAGCCTGAGCGAAGGGTACACCTTC,CASSLSEGYTF
.,TRBV29-1,TRBJ2-4,.,TGCAGCGTTGAAAGGGGAAAAAACATTCAGTACTTC,CSVERGKNIQYF
TRBD1,TRBV15,TRBJ1-5,.,TGTGCCACCAGCAGAGATCTTGCATCGGACAGGGTTGCTCAGCCCCAGCATTTT,CATSRDLASDRVAQPQHF
TRBD1,TRBV7-8,TRBJ1-5,.,TGTGCCAGCAGTCGACAGGGGGGGGTCTATCAGCCCCAGCATTTT,CASSRQGGVYQPQHF
.,TRBV28,TRBJ2-7,.,TGTGCCAGCAGTTTAACCCGAAGACTAGTAAGGCTCGAGCAGTACTTC,CASSLTRRLVRLEQYF
.,TRBV7-9,TRBJ1-1,.,TGTGCCAGCAGCTTAGCCAGGAACACTGAAGCTTTCTTT,CASSLARNTEAFF
.,TRBV6-1,TRBJ2-4,.,TGTGCCAGCCGCAGTTCTTCCAAAAACATTCAGTACTTC,CASRSSSKNIQYF
.,TRBV7-2,TRBJ1-2,.,TGTGCCAGCAGCTTACCCCGGTCAGGGATCAATAACTATGGCTACACCTTC,CASSLPRSGINNYGYTF
.,TRBV15,TRBJ1-1,.,TGTGCCACCGGTAGCAGAACCTTCAACACTGAAGCTTTCTTT,CATGSRTFNTEAFF
.,TRBV6-4,TRBJ2-7,once,TGTGCCAGCAGTGTTTACCCAGCGGGCCCCTTCGCCGAGCAGTACTTC,CASSVYPAGPFAEQYF